This record covers a single T cell receptor (beta chain). Original processing notes: Estimated nucleated cell counts came from reference gene primer amplification. TCRdb's table, derived via immunoSEQ multiplex PCR, lists solely in-frame clones and lacks some. V and J calls plus clone size are reproduced from that table; the DNA served to infer D and trimming. Seen here are about 130,000 clones, about 90% observed once, and the top ten hold around 2.1%. This sample was included in a study of blood T cell repertoires in COVID-19. About the research overall: COVID-19 samples from acute and convalescent phases originated in the United States, Italy and Spain.

Followed longitudinally, the Seattle patients had been enrolled during active infection. The CDR3 consists of 14 residues. Germline loops: CDR1 SGHAT, CDR2 FQNNGV. Trimming left V 3 bases short and J 0 bases short, with 6 bases between. The source material was peripheral blood. The clonotype was recovered from a man aged 50-59 years with COVID-19, enrolled during active disease. The chain links TRBV11-2 to TRBJ1-3, with D possibly being TRBD1 (5 bases). The CDR3 nucleotides are TGTGCCAGCAGCTTGACAGCCTCTGGAAACACCATATATTTT. Translation: CASSLTASGNTIYF.